The 21 T cell receptor beta chains reported below all come from one sample, sequenced in a study of Graves' ophthalmopathy and Graves' hyperthyroidism. From RNA, the CDR3 regions of TCR beta chains were amplified and sequenced. In the first round, RT-PCR was carried out with HTBI primers, and a multiplex PCR formed the second round. TCRdb reanalysed the multiplex PCR reads using MiXCR and keeps one entry per CDR3 protein. Of some 360,000 distinct CDR3 sequences listed, 17% are singletons. The sample taken for sequencing was peripheral blood. Every receptor here comes from an adult woman with stable Graves' hyperthyroidism.

This clonotype was recorded at least ten times. The chain uses TRBV24-1 and TRBJ2-2, with 8 bases fitting TRBD2. This CDR3 contains 16 residues. CDR1 and CDR2 from the germline V gene are KGHDR and SFDVKD. The V gene end was trimmed by 1 base and the J gene end by 4 bases; junction bases not matched to a gene: 4. The CDR3 region has the DNA TGTGCCACCAGTGATTTCGGCGGGAGGACCACCGGGGAGCTGTTTTTT. Translation: CATSDFGGRTTGELFF.

Many counts were recorded for this clonotype. The V call is TRBV29-1, the J call TRBJ1-2; 7 positions match TRBD1. The germline CDR1 and CDR2 sequences are SQVTM and ANQGSEA. The junction had 6 bases not matched to a gene; V was cut back by 7 bases and J by 4 bases. This CDR3 comprises 12 residues. The CDR3 DNA reads TGCAGCGCTGCGACAGGGCCCTATGGCTACACCTTC. Protein product: CSAATGPYGYTF.

The chain links TRBV12-3 or TRBV12-4 to TRBJ1-2; D is undetermined. The CDR3 runs 13 residues. V was pared by 6 bases and J by 3 bases, with 11 bases between. In nucleotides, the CDR3 is TGTGCCAGCAGGGGATTACAGCACTATGGCTACACCTTC. This codes for CASRGLQHYGYTF.

This clonotype occurred many times. The rearrangement uses TRBV2 and TRBJ1-5; 7 bases line up with TRBD1. V was clipped by 6 bases and J by 5 bases; unmatched bases: 4. The germline CDR1 and CDR2 sequences are SNHLY and FYNNEI. This CDR3 has 13 residues. The CDR3 sequence: CASSRTGDQPQHF. CDR3 sequence (DNA): TGTGCCAGCAGCAGAACAGGGGATCAGCCCCAGCATTTT. Supplemented by reference TRBV2 and TRBJ1-5, the full variable domain reads EPEVTQTPSHQVTQMGQEVILRCVPISNHLYFYWYRQILGQKVEFLVSFYNNEISEKSEIFDDQFSVERPDGSNFTLKIRSTKLEDSAMYFCASSRTGDQPQHFGDGTRLSIL.

The chain employs TRBV6-7 and TRBJ1-2, with D unclear. TRBV6-7 counts as an open reading frame of uncertain function. The CDR3 extends over 16 amino acids. V shed 5 bases and J shed 0 bases, with 16 bases lying between them. The CDR3, as DNA: TGTGCCAGCAGTGCCCCTTCCCGGGAGGCTAACTATGGCTACACCTTC. It specifies CASSAPSREANYGYTF.

This clonotype has a count of ten or more. The V call is TRBV20-1, the J call TRBJ1-2; D unclear. The germline V gene has CDR1 DFQATT and CDR2 SNEGSKA (reference sequence). The CDR3 is 13 residues long. Trimming took off 1 base at V and 0 bases at J, with 6 bases between the two ends. The CDR3 spells CSARGDSNYGYTF. The CDR3 DNA reads TGCAGTGCTAGAGGGGATTCTAACTATGGCTACACCTTC.

The chain links TRBV5-5 to TRBJ2-2; D unclear. Germline values: CDR1 SGHKS, CDR2 YYEKEE (reference sequence). The CDR3 extends over 15 amino acids. Trimming stripped 0 bases from V and 6 bases from J, with 12 bases between. CDR3 amino acids: CASSLEWWTPGELFF. Written as DNA, the CDR3 is TGTGCCAGCAGCTTGGAGTGGTGGACCCCCGGGGAGCTGTTTTTT.

This clonotype was observed at least ten times. The J gene is TRBJ1-2, the V gene TRBV11-2; D gene ambiguous. The CDR3 is 16 amino acids. Trimming pared 2 bases from V and 3 bases from J, leaving 16 bases between. CDR1 SGHAT and CDR2 FQNNGV come from the germline V gene. The CDR3 DNA reads as TGTGCCAGCAGCTTAAGGGCCGTTGTGGGTTACTATGGCTACACCTTC. It translates to CASSLRAVVGYYGYTF.

This clonotype was observed at least ten times. The chain is built from TRBV5-1 and TRBJ2-2, with D maybe TRBD1 (5 bases). Looked up from germline, CDR1 is SGHRS and CDR2 is YFSETQ. The V gene lost 0 bases and the J gene lost 5 bases, with 14 bases spanning the gap. The CDR3 is 16 residues long. The CDR3 is CASSLAVLRTTGELFF. The CDR3 nucleotides read TGCGCCAGCAGCTTGGCCGTACTTAGGACAACCGGGGAGCTGTTTTTT.

This clonotype was found many times. The chain carries TRBV29-1 and TRBJ2-5; 9 bases map to TRBD1. Germline CDR1 reads SQVTM; CDR2 reads ANQGSEA. This CDR3 region has 18 residues. V was pared by 6 bases and J by 1 base, with 18 bases of the junction left unmatched. This CDR3 reads CSVGNWGQGILGQETQYF. Written as DNA, the CDR3 is TGCAGCGTCGGAAATTGGGGACAGGGCATCCTAGGCCAAGAGACCCAGTACTTC. The full variable domain, rest sourced from reference TRBV29-1 and TRBJ2-5, is SAVISQKPSRDICQRGTSLTIQCQVDSQVTMMFWYRQQPGQSLTLIATANQGSEATYESGFVIDKFPISRPNLTFSTLTVSNMSPEDSSIYLCSVGNWGQGILGQETQYFGPGTRLLVL.

This clonotype has just a few counts. A much larger clone lies one base from this, so it may be a read error. The genes are TRBV19 and TRBJ1-5, with a tentative D call TRBD1 (5 bases). This CDR3 region has 14 residues. Germline-derived CDR1 and CDR2 are LNHDA and SQIVND (reference sequence). The DNA for the CDR3 is TGTGCCAGTAGTATCCGGGACGAAAATCAGCCCCAGCAGTTT. This codes for CASSIRDENQPQQF.

This clonotype has ten or more counts. V and J are TRBV19 and TRBJ2-7, with D perhaps matching TRBD1 or TRBD2 (5 bases each). The CDR3 spans 13 residues. Germline CDR1 is LNHDA and CDR2 is SQIVND (reference sequence). V was trimmed by 9 bases and J by 3 bases, leaving 15 bases between them. CDR3 DNA sequence: TGTGCCAGCAGTCCCGGGGACGGCTACGAGCAGTACTTC. It is translated as CASSPGDGYEQYF.

This chain links TRBV5-4 with TRBJ1-2; no firm D call. In germline, CDR1 is SGHNT, CDR2 YYREEE (reference sequence). The CDR3 sequence is 12 residues long. Trimming took 4 bases from V and 10 from J, leaving 14 bases between them. CDR3 in amino acids: CASSAQDPPYTF. The CDR3 DNA reads TGTGCCAGCAGCGCTCAAGACCCCCCCTACACCTTC.

This clonotype was recorded at least ten times. The genes are TRBV25-1 and TRBJ1-5; TRBD1 is a possible D gene (5 bases). Trimming shortened V by 6 bases and J by 9 bases, and 18 bases separated the two germline ends. Germline values: CDR1 MGHDK, CDR2 SYGVNS. The CDR3 length is 14 residues. The DNA for the CDR3 is TGTGCCAGCAGCCCCTTAGCAATCGGGGGGCCCCAGCATTTT. Its translation is CASSPLAIGGPQHF.

This clonotype was counted ten times or more. The genes are TRBV27 and TRBJ1-1, with unresolved D. Deletions cut 4 bases from V and 1 base from J, with 10 bases between. In germline, CDR1 is MNHEY, CDR2 SMNVEV (reference sequence). The CDR3 consists of 14 residues. The CDR3 here is CASSSWIGNTEAFF. The CDR3 DNA follows: TGTGCCAGCAGTTCGTGGATTGGGAACACTGAAGCTTTCTTT.

This clonotype was detected many times. This chain uses TRBV27 with TRBJ1-2, with D hard to call. Deletions cut 9 bases from V and 8 bases from J, with 19 bases between. Germline V gene data show CDR1 as MNHEY and CDR2 as SMNVEV (reference sequence). The CDR3 loop spans 13 amino acids. CDR3 bases: TGTGCCAGTGGTATTCGGACGGACCCAGGCTACACCTTC. Its translation: CASGIRTDPGYTF.

This clonotype was detected ten times or more. The rearrangement uses TRBV11-2 and TRBJ1-1; D not certain. Germline values: CDR1 SGHAT, CDR2 FQNNGV. This CDR3 contains 15 residues. V was clipped by 5 bases and J by 1 base, with 14 bases between them. Here the CDR3 DNA reads TGTGCCAGCAGCCCCGGCTCCGTGGGGAACACTGAAGCTTTCTTT. Its translation: CASSPGSVGNTEAFF. Variable domain in full (rest from reference TRBV11-2 and TRBJ1-1): EAGVAQSPRYKIIEKRQSVAFWCNPISGHATLYWYQQILGQGPKLLIQFQNNGVVDDSQLPKDRFSAERLKGVDSTLKIQPAKLEDSAVYLCASSPGSVGNTEAFFGQGTRLTVV.

Many counts were recorded for this clonotype. J is TRBJ2-7 and V is TRBV19; possibly TRBD1 for D (5 bases). The V end lost 6 bases, the J end lost 1 base, and 13 bases lay between the germline ends. Germline lookup yields CDR1 LNHDA and CDR2 SQIVND (reference sequence). This CDR3 comprises 14 residues. The DNA for the CDR3 is TGTGCCAGTAGCCCAGCAGGGCAATCCTACGAGCAGTACTTC. Translating gives CASSPAGQSYEQYF. Together with reference TRBV19 and TRBJ2-7, the CDR3 gives the full variable domain: DGGITQSPKYLFRKEGQNVTLSCEQNLNHDAMYWYRQDPGQGLRLIYYSQIVNDFQKGDIAEGYSVSREKKESFPLTVTSAQKNPTAFYLCASSPAGQSYEQYFGPGTRLTVT.

The chain carries TRBV11-1 and TRBJ2-2; D not resolved. The germline V and J ends were trimmed by 0 bases and 3 bases, with 5 bases remaining between them. CDR3 length equals 14 residues. The germline gives CDR1 SGHAT, CDR2 FQDESV (reference sequence). The CDR3 is CASSLAPDTGELFF. CDR3 in DNA: TGTGCCAGCAGCTTAGCTCCGGACACCGGGGAGCTGTTTTTT.

The chain is built from TRBV12-3 or TRBV12-4 and TRBJ1-5; D unclear. V lost 2 bases, J lost 1 base, and 24 bases lay in between. The CDR3 contains 20 residues. CDR3 coding DNA: TGTGCCAGCAGTTTAAGGCCAACGCGGAGGGAATTATGGAGCAATCAGCCCCAGCATTTT. Residues: CASSLRPTRRELWSNQPQHF.

Worth noting for this clonotype: Since a much larger clone is just one base distant, this may be a read error. V usage is TRBV7-2 and J usage is TRBJ1-1, with D tentatively TRBD1 (5 bases). The germline gives CDR1 SGHTA, CDR2 FQGNSA. The length of the CDR3 is 12 residues. The CDR3 spells CAGSLVGLEAFF. The CDR3 region has the DNA TGTGCCGGCAGCTTGGTGGGGCTCGAAGCTTTCTTT.